The rows below give T cell receptor beta chains drawn from one sample of a study of graft-versus-host responses after intestinal transplantation. Produced via immunoSEQ multiplex PCR; TCRdb's table is partial and in-frame only. The sample lists about 1,600 clones; 55% to 65% were seen once. The sample here was alloreactive CD8+ T cells from a mixed lymphocyte reaction culture, taken before transplantation. The receptors were sampled from a human patient who was an organ donor for intestinal transplantation. Both conserved end residues are part of each CDR3. The order of the fields is V gene, D gene, clone size, J gene, CDR3 protein, CDR3 DNA. A D gene is named only where the DNA matches it firmly. Size tells how often a clone was seen (once, few, many) or the class of an expanded clone, and some rows leave it out.

v_gene: TRBV5-1; d_gene: TRBD1; abundance: -; j_gene: TRBJ2-3; CDR3aa: CASSLRQGTWDTQYF; CDR3nt: TGCGCCAGCAGCTTGAGACAGGGGACGTGGGATACGCAGTATTTT
v_gene: TRBV9; d_gene: -; abundance: few; j_gene: TRBJ2-2; CDR3aa: CASSVNTGELFF; CDR3nt: TGTGCCAGCAGCGTGAACACCGGGGAGCTGTTTTTT
v_gene: TRBV16; d_gene: -; abundance: -; j_gene: TRBJ1-5; CDR3aa: CASSQAGQNQPQHF; CDR3nt: TGTGCCAGCAGCCAAGCAGGTCAGAATCAGCCCCAGCATTTT
v_gene: TRBV5-6; d_gene: TRBD1; abundance: -; j_gene: TRBJ2-7; CDR3aa: CASSLWGTGNYEQYF; CDR3nt: TGTGCCAGCAGCTTGTGGGGGACAGGGAACTACGAGCAGTACTTC
v_gene: TRBV7-6; d_gene: -; abundance: -; j_gene: TRBJ2-7; CDR3aa: CASSQKPGQGAYEQYF; CDR3nt: TGTGCCAGCAGTCAAAAACCGGGACAAGGCGCCTACGAGCAGTACTTC
v_gene: TRBV11-3; d_gene: -; abundance: -; j_gene: TRBJ1-1; CDR3aa: CASSLGPGVNTEAFF; CDR3nt: TGTGCCAGCAGCTTAGGTCCGGGCGTGAACACTGAAGCTTTCTTT
v_gene: TRBV9; d_gene: -; abundance: -; j_gene: TRBJ2-7; CDR3aa: CASSEGGYEQYF; CDR3nt: TGTGCCAGCAGCGAGGGGGGTTACGAGCAGTACTTC
v_gene: TRBV18; d_gene: -; abundance: -; j_gene: TRBJ2-6; CDR3aa: CASSEGEDIYKSRANVLTF; CDR3nt: TGTGCCAGCTCAGAGGGAGAGGACATTTACAAAAGTCGGGCCAACGTCCTGACTTTC
v_gene: TRBV5-1; d_gene: TRBD1; abundance: -; j_gene: TRBJ2-7; CDR3aa: CASSHPGQGFYEQYF; CDR3nt: TGCGCCAGCAGCCATCCGGGACAGGGATTCTACGAGCAGTACTTC
v_gene: TRBV11-2; d_gene: TRBD1; abundance: -; j_gene: TRBJ2-7; CDR3aa: CASSLGGQGRYEQYF; CDR3nt: TGTGCCAGCAGCTTAGGGGGACAGGGAAGGTACGAGCAGTACTTC
v_gene: TRBV27; d_gene: -; abundance: few; j_gene: TRBJ1-3; CDR3aa: CASSSGNTIYF; CDR3nt: TGTGCCAGCAGTTCCGGCAACACCATATATTTT
v_gene: TRBV7-9; d_gene: TRBD2; abundance: -; j_gene: TRBJ2-1; CDR3aa: CASSSGLAGGPNHNEQFF; CDR3nt: TGTGCCAGCAGCTCAGGACTAGCGGGGGGGCCAAATCACAATGAGCAGTTCTTC
v_gene: TRBV5-1; d_gene: TRBD1; abundance: -; j_gene: TRBJ2-7; CDR3aa: CASSSGQGPYEQYF; CDR3nt: TGCGCCAGCAGCTCCGGACAGGGGCCCTACGAGCAGTACTTC
v_gene: TRBV5-4; d_gene: -; abundance: -; j_gene: TRBJ2-7; CDR3aa: CASSLIGEQYF; CDR3nt: TGTGCCAGCAGCTTGATCGGGGAGCAGTACTTC
v_gene: TRBV27; d_gene: TRBD1; abundance: -; j_gene: TRBJ2-1; CDR3aa: CASSSAGGYNEQFF; CDR3nt: TGTGCCAGCAGTTCGGCAGGGGGCTACAATGAGCAGTTCTTC
v_gene: TRBV27; d_gene: TRBD1; abundance: -; j_gene: TRBJ1-2; CDR3aa: CASKPSGGGYGYTF; CDR3nt: TGTGCCAGCAAACCGTCAGGGGGCGGCTATGGCTACACCTTC
v_gene: TRBV10-1; d_gene: -; abundance: -; j_gene: TRBJ2-7; CDR3aa: CASSQVTGSYEQYF; CDR3nt: TGCGCCAGCAGCCAGGTTACCGGGTCCTACGAGCAGTACTTC
v_gene: TRBV27; d_gene: TRBD1; abundance: -; j_gene: TRBJ1-2; CDR3aa: CASSVGQGGLNYGYTF; CDR3nt: TGTGCCAGCAGTGTAGGACAGGGGGGGCTTAACTATGGCTACACCTTC
v_gene: TRBV7-9; d_gene: -; abundance: -; j_gene: TRBJ1-1; CDR3aa: CASSSEAGGSTEAFF; CDR3nt: TGTGCCAGCAGCTCCGAGGCCGGGGGAAGCACTGAAGCTTTCTTT
v_gene: TRBV5-4; d_gene: TRBD1; abundance: -; j_gene: TRBJ2-5; CDR3aa: CASSPRTGQETQYF; CDR3nt: TGTGCCAGCAGCCCCCGGACAGGACAAGAGACCCAGTACTTC
v_gene: TRBV21-1; d_gene: -; abundance: few; j_gene: TRBJ2-2; CDR3aa: CASWCYTGELFF; CDR3nt: TGTGCCAGCTGGTGTTACACCGGGGAGCTGTTTTTT
v_gene: TRBV6-4; d_gene: -; abundance: -; j_gene: TRBJ2-1; CDR3aa: CASSDEAETGYNEQFF; CDR3nt: TGTGCCAGCAGTGACGAGGCGGAGACGGGGTACAATGAGCAGTTCTTC
v_gene: TRBV2; d_gene: -; abundance: few; j_gene: TRBJ2-7; CDR3aa: CASSETGNPYEQYF; CDR3nt: TGTGCCAGCAGTGAAACCGGGAACCCCTACGAGCAGTACTTC
v_gene: TRBV29-1; d_gene: TRBD1; abundance: -; j_gene: TRBJ1-2; CDR3aa: CSGTTGVGSYGYTF; CDR3nt: TGCAGCGGAACCACAGGGGTGGGATCGTATGGCTACACCTTC
v_gene: TRBV27; d_gene: -; abundance: -; j_gene: TRBJ1-1; CDR3aa: CASRDASGSWAEAFF; CDR3nt: TGTGCCAGCAGGGACGCATCCGGTTCGTGGGCTGAAGCTTTCTTT
v_gene: TRBV5-4; d_gene: -; abundance: few; j_gene: TRBJ2-7; CDR3aa: CASSFGGYEQYF; CDR3nt: TGTGCCAGCAGCTTCGGCGGTTACGAGCAGTACTTC
v_gene: TRBV27; d_gene: TRBD1; abundance: -; j_gene: TRBJ1-1; CDR3aa: CASSTGVLSTEAFF; CDR3nt: TGTGCCAGCAGTACAGGGGTATTAAGCACTGAAGCTTTCTTT
v_gene: TRBV15; d_gene: -; abundance: few; j_gene: TRBJ2-7; CDR3aa: CATSRGETGALSYEQYF; CDR3nt: TGTGCCACCAGCAGAGGGGAGACAGGAGCCCTCTCCTACGAGCAGTACTTC
v_gene: TRBV9; d_gene: TRBD1; abundance: -; j_gene: TRBJ2-7; CDR3aa: CASSVEGASYEQYF; CDR3nt: TGTGCCAGCAGCGTAGAGGGGGCGTCCTACGAGCAGTACTTC
v_gene: TRBV28; d_gene: TRBD2; abundance: -; j_gene: TRBJ2-5; CDR3aa: CASTPAGAGETQYF; CDR3nt: TGTGCCAGCACCCCAGCGGGGGCAGGAGAGACCCAGTACTTC
v_gene: TRBV28; d_gene: -; abundance: -; j_gene: TRBJ1-1; CDR3aa: CASSFVGGEGTEAFF; CDR3nt: TGTGCCAGCAGTTTCGTGGGGGGCGAGGGCACTGAAGCTTTCTTT
v_gene: TRBV27; d_gene: -; abundance: once; j_gene: TRBJ2-6; CDR3aa: CASSPNILSGANVLTF; CDR3nt: TGTGCCAGCAGTCCAAATATCCTCTCTGGGGCCAACGTCCTGACTTTC
v_gene: TRBV21-1; d_gene: -; abundance: few; j_gene: TRBJ1-1; CDR3aa: CASARGFCDTEAFF; CDR3nt: TGTGCCAGCGCCAGGGGGTTCTGCGACACTGAAGCTTTCTTT
v_gene: TRBV27; d_gene: -; abundance: -; j_gene: TRBJ2-5; CDR3aa: CASSLASAQETQYF; CDR3nt: TGTGCCAGCAGTTTAGCCTCTGCCCAGGAGACCCAGTACTTC
v_gene: TRBV6-4; d_gene: TRBD2; abundance: -; j_gene: TRBJ2-7; CDR3aa: CASSDSTSGGGGYEQYF; CDR3nt: TGTGCCAGCAGTGACTCGACGTCGGGAGGGGGAGGCTACGAGCAGTACTTC
v_gene: TRBV19; d_gene: TRBD1; abundance: few; j_gene: TRBJ1-1; CDR3aa: CASSRDRGLNTEAFF; CDR3nt: TGTGCCAGTAGCCGGGACAGGGGACTAAACACTGAAGCTTTCTTT
v_gene: TRBV4-3; d_gene: TRBD1; abundance: -; j_gene: TRBJ2-7; CDR3aa: CASSQTPGTGADEQYF; CDR3nt: TGCGCCAGCAGCCAGACCCCCGGCACAGGGGCGGACGAGCAGTACTTC
v_gene: TRBV5-5; d_gene: -; abundance: -; j_gene: TRBJ2-2; CDR3aa: CASSVKANTGELFF; CDR3nt: TGTGCCAGCAGCGTAAAAGCGAACACCGGGGAGCTGTTTTTT
v_gene: TRBV6-6; d_gene: TRBD1; abundance: -; j_gene: TRBJ2-5; CDR3aa: CASSYTLTGGLGEQYF; CDR3nt: TGTGCCAGCAGTTACACCCTGACAGGGGGATTAGGAGAGCAGTACTTC
v_gene: TRBV7-9; d_gene: -; abundance: few; j_gene: TRBJ2-5; CDR3aa: CASSFLDTQETQYF; CDR3nt: TGTGCCAGCAGCTTCTTAGACACCCAAGAGACCCAGTACTTC
v_gene: TRBV6-1; d_gene: -; abundance: -; j_gene: TRBJ1-1; CDR3aa: CASKKGYTEAFF; CDR3nt: TGTGCCAGTAAAAAGGGGTACACTGAAGCTTTCTTT
v_gene: TRBV27; d_gene: TRBD2; abundance: -; j_gene: TRBJ2-7; CDR3aa: CASSSGGAIYEQYF; CDR3nt: TGTGCCAGCAGTAGCGGGGGGGCAATCTACGAGCAGTACTTC
v_gene: TRBV5-6; d_gene: TRBD2; abundance: few; j_gene: TRBJ2-7; CDR3aa: CATTLSGPGRVSYEQYF; CDR3nt: TGTGCCACCACACTAAGTGGGCCAGGGAGGGTCTCCTACGAGCAGTACTTC
v_gene: TRBV9; d_gene: -; abundance: -; j_gene: TRBJ1-1; CDR3aa: CASSVAGGYEAFF; CDR3nt: TGTGCCAGCAGCGTAGCGGGGGGATACGAAGCTTTCTTT
v_gene: TRBV5-6; d_gene: -; abundance: -; j_gene: TRBJ2-1; CDR3aa: CASSPGSGNEQFF; CDR3nt: TGTGCCAGCAGCCCTGGGTCGGGCAATGAGCAGTTCTTC
v_gene: TRBV25-1; d_gene: -; abundance: -; j_gene: TRBJ2-3; CDR3aa: CASSRYTSTDTQYF; CDR3nt: TGTGCCAGCAGTAGATACACGAGCACAGATACGCAGTATTTT
v_gene: TRBV7-6; d_gene: -; abundance: few; j_gene: TRBJ2-3; CDR3aa: CASSLEGLLGDTQYF; CDR3nt: TGTGCCAGCAGCTTAGAGGGACTGTTAGGAGATACGCAGTATTTT
v_gene: TRBV7-8; d_gene: -; abundance: -; j_gene: TRBJ2-7; CDR3aa: CASSLFGRGAYYEQYF; CDR3nt: TGTGCCAGCAGCTTATTCGGTAGGGGCGCTTACTACGAGCAGTACTTC
v_gene: TRBV10-2; d_gene: -; abundance: -; j_gene: TRBJ2-1; CDR3aa: CASLGLEVYNEQFF; CDR3nt: TGCGCCAGTTTGGGACTGGAGGTCTACAATGAGCAGTTCTTC
v_gene: TRBV7-9; d_gene: -; abundance: -; j_gene: TRBJ1-1; CDR3aa: CASSLARVTEAFF; CDR3nt: TGTGCCAGCAGCTTAGCGCGGGTCACTGAAGCTTTCTTT
v_gene: TRBV5-5; d_gene: -; abundance: -; j_gene: TRBJ1-2; CDR3aa: CASHLFFSRKTYGYTF; CDR3nt: TGTGCCAGCCATTTATTTTTCTCGCGAAAGACCTATGGCTACACCTTC
v_gene: TRBV10-3; d_gene: -; abundance: -; j_gene: TRBJ1-1; CDR3aa: CAISVRETNTEAFF; CDR3nt: TGTGCCATCAGTGTACGGGAGACGAACACTGAAGCTTTCTTT
v_gene: TRBV6-6; d_gene: -; abundance: -; j_gene: TRBJ2-7; CDR3aa: CASSYDRTYEQYF; CDR3nt: TGTGCCAGCAGTTACGACAGAACCTACGAGCAGTACTTC
v_gene: TRBV4-3; d_gene: TRBD1; abundance: few; j_gene: TRBJ1-2; CDR3aa: CASSQDQVGGLGLANYGYTF; CDR3nt: TGCGCCAGCAGCCAAGATCAAGTAGGGGGCTTGGGGCTAGCTAACTATGGCTACACCTTC
v_gene: TRBV2; d_gene: TRBD2; abundance: -; j_gene: TRBJ2-3; CDR3aa: CASRPAGRGGVGFTDTQYF; CDR3nt: TGTGCCAGCAGGCCCGCCGGGCGGGGGGGCGTTGGCTTCACAGATACGCAGTATTTT